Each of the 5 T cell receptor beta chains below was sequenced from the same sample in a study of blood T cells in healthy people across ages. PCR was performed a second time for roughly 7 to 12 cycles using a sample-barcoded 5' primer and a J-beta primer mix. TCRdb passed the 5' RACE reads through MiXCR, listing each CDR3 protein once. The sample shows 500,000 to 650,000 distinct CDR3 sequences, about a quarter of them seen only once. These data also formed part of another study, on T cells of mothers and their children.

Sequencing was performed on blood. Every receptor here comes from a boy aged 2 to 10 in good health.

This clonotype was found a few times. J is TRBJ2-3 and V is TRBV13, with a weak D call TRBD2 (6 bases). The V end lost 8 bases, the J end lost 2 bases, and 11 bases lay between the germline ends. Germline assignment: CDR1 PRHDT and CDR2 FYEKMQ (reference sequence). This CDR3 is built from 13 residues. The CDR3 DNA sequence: TGTGCCAGCGGAGGGAGCCCCACAGATACGCAGTATTTT. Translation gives CASGGSPTDTQYF.

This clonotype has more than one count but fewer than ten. The CDR3 sequence is CSVLPGFDIQYF. CDR3 nucleotides: TGCAGTGTGTTGCCAGGGTTTGACATTCAGTACTTC. The chain couples TRBV20-1 to TRBJ2-4; tentatively, D is TRBD1 (5 bases). This CDR3 has 12 amino acids. Germline CDR1 reads DFQATT; CDR2 reads SNEGSKA (reference sequence). The V gene lost 7 bases and the J gene lost 8 bases, with 15 bases spanning the gap.

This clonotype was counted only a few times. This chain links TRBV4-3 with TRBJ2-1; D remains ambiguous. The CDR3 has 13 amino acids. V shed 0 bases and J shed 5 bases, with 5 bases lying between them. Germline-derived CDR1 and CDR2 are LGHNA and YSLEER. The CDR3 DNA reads TGCGCCAGCAGCCAAGACTACGACAATGAGCAGTTCTTC. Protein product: CASSQDYDNEQFF.

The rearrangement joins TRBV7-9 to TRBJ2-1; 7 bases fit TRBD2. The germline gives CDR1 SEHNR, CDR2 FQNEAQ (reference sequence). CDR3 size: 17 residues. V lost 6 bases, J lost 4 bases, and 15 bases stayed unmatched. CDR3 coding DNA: TGTGCCAGCAGTCTCCGGGAGGCCGGGGGAAGTTACAATGAGCAGTTCTTC. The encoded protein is CASSLREAGGSYNEQFF.

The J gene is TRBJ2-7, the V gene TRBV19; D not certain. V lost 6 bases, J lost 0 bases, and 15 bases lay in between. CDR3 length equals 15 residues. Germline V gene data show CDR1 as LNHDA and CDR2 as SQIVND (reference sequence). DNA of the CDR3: TGTGCCAGTAGAACCACAGTGGAGAGCTCCTACGAGCAGTACTTC. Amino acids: CASRTTVESSYEQYF.